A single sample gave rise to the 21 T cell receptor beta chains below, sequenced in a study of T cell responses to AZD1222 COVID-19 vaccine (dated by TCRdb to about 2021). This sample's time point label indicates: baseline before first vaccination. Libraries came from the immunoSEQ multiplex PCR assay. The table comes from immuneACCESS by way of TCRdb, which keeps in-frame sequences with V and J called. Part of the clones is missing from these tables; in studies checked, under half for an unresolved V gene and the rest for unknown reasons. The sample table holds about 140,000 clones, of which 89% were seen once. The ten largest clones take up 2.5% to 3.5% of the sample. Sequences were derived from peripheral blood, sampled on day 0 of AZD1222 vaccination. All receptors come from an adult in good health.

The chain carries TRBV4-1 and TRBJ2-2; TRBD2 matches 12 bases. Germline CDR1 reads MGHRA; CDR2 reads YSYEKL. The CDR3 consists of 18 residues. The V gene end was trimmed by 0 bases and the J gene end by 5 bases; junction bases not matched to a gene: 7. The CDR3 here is CASSQEPSGGARTGELFF. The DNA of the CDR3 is TGCGCCAGCAGCCAAGAGCCTAGCGGGGGGGCAAGGACCGGGGAGCTGTTTTTT.

The CDR3 DNA follows: TGTGCCAGCAGTCCGACACGTAATAGCAATCAGCCCCAGCATTTT. Translation gives CASSPTRNSNQPQHF. The V call is TRBV6-2 or TRBV6-3, the J call TRBJ1-5; the D is unclear. Germline V lookup: CDR1 MNHEY, CDR2 SVGEGT. This CDR3 spans 15 amino acids. With 5 bases removed from V and 0 bases from J, the gap between germline ends came to 11 bases.

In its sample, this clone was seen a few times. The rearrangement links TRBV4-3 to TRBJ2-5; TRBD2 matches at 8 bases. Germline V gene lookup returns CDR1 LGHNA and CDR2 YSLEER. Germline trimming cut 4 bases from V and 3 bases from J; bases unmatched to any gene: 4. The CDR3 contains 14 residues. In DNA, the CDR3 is TGCGCCAGCAGCCTAGGGACTAGGGAAGAGACCCAGTACTTC. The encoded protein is CASSLGTREETQYF.

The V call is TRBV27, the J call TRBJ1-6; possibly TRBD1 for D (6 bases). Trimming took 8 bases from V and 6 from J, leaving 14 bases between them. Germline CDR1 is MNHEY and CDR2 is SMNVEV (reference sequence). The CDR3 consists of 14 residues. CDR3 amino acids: CASLGGSGNSPLHF. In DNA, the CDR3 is TGTGCCAGCCTAGGGGGATCGGGTAATTCACCCCTCCACTTT.

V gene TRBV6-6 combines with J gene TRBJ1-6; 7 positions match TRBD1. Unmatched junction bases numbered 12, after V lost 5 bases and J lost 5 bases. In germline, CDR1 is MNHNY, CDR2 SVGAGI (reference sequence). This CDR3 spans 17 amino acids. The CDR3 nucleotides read TGTGCCAGCAGTCTTACGCTCCCGGGACAGAATAATTCACCCCTCCACTTT. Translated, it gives CASSLTLPGQNNSPLHF.

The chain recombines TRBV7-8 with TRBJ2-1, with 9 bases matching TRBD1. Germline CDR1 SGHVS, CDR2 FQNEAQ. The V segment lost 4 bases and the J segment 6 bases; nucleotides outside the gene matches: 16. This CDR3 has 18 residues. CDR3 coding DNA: TGTGCCAGCAGCTCCAGACTAGGACAGGGGAAGTGGGGCAATGAGCAGTTCTTC. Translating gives CASSSRLGQGKWGNEQFF.

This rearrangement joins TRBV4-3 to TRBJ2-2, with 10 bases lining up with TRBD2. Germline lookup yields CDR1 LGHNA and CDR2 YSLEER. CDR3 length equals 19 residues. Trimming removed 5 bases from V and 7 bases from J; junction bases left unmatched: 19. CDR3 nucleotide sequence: TGCGCCAGCAGCTCCAGGGTCTTTGAGGCTAGCGGGAGTAACGGGGAGCTGTTTTTT. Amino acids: CASSSRVFEASGSNGELFF.

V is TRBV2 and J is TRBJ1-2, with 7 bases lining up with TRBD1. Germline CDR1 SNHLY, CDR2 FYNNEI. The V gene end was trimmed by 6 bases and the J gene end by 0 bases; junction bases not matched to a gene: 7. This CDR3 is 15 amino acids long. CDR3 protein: CASSRDRATNYGYTF. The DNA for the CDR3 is TGTGCCAGCAGCCGAGACAGGGCCACTAACTATGGCTACACCTTC.

CDR3 sequence: CASSRTRYYEQYF. The CDR3 DNA sequence: TGTGCCAGCAGTCGGACACGCTACTACGAGCAGTACTTC. The rearrangement links TRBV2 to TRBJ2-7; a weak D match, TRBD1 (5 bases). The CDR3 runs 13 residues. The germline V gene encodes CDR1 SNHLY and CDR2 FYNNEI. V lost 5 bases, J lost 3 bases, and 11 bases lay in between. Full variable domain (remainder filled in from reference TRBV2 and TRBJ2-7): EPEVTQTPSHQVTQMGQEVILRCVPISNHLYFYWYRQILGQKVEFLVSFYNNEISEKSEIFDDQFSVERPDGSNFTLKIRSTKLEDSAMYFCASSRTRYYEQYFGPGTRLTVT.

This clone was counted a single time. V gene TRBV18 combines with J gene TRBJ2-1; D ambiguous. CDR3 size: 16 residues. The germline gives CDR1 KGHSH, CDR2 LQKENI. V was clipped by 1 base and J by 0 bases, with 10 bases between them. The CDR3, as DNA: TGTGCCAGCTCACCACGGGATCACGTCTCCTACAATGAGCAGTTCTTC. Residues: CASSPRDHVSYNEQFF.

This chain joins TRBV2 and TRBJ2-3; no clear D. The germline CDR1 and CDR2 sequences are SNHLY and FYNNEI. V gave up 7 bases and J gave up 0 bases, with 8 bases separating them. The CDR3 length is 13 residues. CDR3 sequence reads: CASTLGSTDTQYF. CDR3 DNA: TGTGCCAGCACTCTAGGGAGCACAGATACGCAGTATTTT.

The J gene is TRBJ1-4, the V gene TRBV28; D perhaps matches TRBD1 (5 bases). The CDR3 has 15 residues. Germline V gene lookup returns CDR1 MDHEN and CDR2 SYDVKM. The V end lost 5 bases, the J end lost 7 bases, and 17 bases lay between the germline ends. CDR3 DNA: TGTGCCAGCAGTCTAGGGACCGGGGTGGGTGAAAAACTGTTTTTT. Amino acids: CASSLGTGVGEKLFF.

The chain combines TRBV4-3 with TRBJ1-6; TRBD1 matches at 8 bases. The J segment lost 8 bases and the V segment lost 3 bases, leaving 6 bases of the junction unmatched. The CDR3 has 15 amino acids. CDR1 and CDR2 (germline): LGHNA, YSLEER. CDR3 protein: CASSQSTQGDSPLHF. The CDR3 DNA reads TGCGCCAGCAGCCAGAGTACACAGGGGGATTCACCCCTCCACTTT.

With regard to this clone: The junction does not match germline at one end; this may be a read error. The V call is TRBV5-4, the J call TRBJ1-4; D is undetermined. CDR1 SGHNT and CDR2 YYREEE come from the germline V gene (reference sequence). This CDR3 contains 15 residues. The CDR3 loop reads CASNLRAATNEKLFF. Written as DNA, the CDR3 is TGTGCCAGCAACTTGCGGGCAGCAACTAATGAAAAACTGTTTTTT.

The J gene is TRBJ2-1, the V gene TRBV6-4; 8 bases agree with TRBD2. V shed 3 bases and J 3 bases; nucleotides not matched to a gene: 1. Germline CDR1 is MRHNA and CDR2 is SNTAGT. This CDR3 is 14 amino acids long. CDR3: CASSESGSYNEQFF. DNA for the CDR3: TGTGCCAGCAGTGAAAGCGGGAGCTACAATGAGCAGTTCTTC.

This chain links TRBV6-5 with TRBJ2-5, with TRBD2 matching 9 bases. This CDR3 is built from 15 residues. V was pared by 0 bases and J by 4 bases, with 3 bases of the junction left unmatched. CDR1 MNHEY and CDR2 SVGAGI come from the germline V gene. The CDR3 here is CASSYSGGGAETQYF. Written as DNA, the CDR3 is TGTGCCAGCAGTTACTCGGGCGGGGGGGCAGAGACCCAGTACTTC.

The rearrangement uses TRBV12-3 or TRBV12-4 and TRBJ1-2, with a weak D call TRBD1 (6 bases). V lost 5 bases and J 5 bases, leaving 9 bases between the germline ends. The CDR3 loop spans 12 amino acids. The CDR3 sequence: CASSPGDYGYTF. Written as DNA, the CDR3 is TGTGCCAGCAGTCCAGGGGATTATGGCTACACCTTC.

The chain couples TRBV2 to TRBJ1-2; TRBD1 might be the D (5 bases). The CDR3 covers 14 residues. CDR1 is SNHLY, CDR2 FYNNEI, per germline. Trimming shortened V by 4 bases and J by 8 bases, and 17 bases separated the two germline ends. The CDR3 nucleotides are TGTGCCAGCAGTGTATCCAGGGTACGAAAAGGCTACACCTTC. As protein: CASSVSRVRKGYTF. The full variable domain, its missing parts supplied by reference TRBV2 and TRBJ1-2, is EPEVTQTPSHQVTQMGQEVILRCVPISNHLYFYWYRQILGQKVEFLVSFYNNEISEKSEIFDDQFSVERPDGSNFTLKIRSTKLEDSAMYFCASSVSRVRKGYTFGSGTRLTVV.

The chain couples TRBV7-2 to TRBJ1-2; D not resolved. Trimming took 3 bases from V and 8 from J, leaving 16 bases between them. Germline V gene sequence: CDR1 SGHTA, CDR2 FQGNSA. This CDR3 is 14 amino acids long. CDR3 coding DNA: TGTGCCAGCAGCTTTGACCCCTCTTCGACCGGCTACACCTTC. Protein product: CASSFDPSSTGYTF.

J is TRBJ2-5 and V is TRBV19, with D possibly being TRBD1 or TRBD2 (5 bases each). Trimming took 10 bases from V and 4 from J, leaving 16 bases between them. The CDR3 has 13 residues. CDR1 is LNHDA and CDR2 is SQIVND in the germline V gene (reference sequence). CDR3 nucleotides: TGTGCCATCGCGGGCAGGGACGGAGAGACCCAGTACTTC. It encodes CAIAGRDGETQYF. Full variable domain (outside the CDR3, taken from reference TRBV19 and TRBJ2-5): DGGITQSPKYLFRKEGQNVTLSCEQNLNHDAMYWYRQDPGQGLRLIYYSQIVNDFQKGDIAEGYSVSREKKESFPLTVTSAQKNPTAFYLCAIAGRDGETQYFGPGTRLLVL.

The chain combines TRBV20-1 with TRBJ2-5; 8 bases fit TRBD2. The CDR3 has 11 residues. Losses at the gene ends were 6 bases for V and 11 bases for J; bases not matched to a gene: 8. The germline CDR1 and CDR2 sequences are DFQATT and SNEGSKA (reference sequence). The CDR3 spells CSAIAGRRQYF. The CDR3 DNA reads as TGCAGTGCAATAGCGGGAAGGCGGCAGTACTTC.